The 30 T cell receptor beta chains listed next were all sequenced from one sample in a study of identifying expanded T cells in peripheral blood. The data were produced by immunoSEQ multiplex PCR, yet TCRdb's version contains in-frame clones alone and is incomplete. Of 90,000 or so clones in the sample, approximately 90% were seen once. Sequencing was carried out using blood. These receptors were taken from a person between 18 and 69 years old in good health.

This clone was detected only once. This rearrangement joins TRBV28 to TRBJ1-2, with D unresolved. Trimming removed 3 bases from V and 6 bases from J, with 17 bases in between. The CDR3 contains 15 residues. Per germline, CDR1 MDHEN and CDR2 SYDVKM. As DNA, the CDR3 is TGTGCCAGCAGTTTCTCCAATGATGGAGTCAATGGCTACACCTTC. Translation: CASSFSNDGVNGYTF.

The genes are TRBV7-9 and TRBJ2-3; maybe TRBD1 (6 bases). The V and J ends lost 4 bases and 2 bases respectively, with 16 bases between them. Germline lookup yields CDR1 SEHNR and CDR2 FQNEAQ (reference sequence). This CDR3 spans 16 amino acids. DNA of the CDR3: TGTGCCAGCAGCTCCGGTCCGTCAGGGGACACAGATACGCAGTATTTT. Protein sequence: CASSSGPSGDTDTQYF.

The V gene is TRBV10-2, the J gene TRBJ2-3; D might be TRBD1 (6 bases). The CDR3 has 18 residues. Trimming took 6 bases from V and 2 from J, leaving 24 bases between them. Germline CDR1 and CDR2: WSHSY and SAAADI. The CDR3, as DNA: TGCGCCAGCAGCCCCCAAACCGGGACATTTTCGACCACAGATACGCAGTATTTT. As protein: CASSPQTGTFSTTDTQYF.

The chain couples TRBV29-1 to TRBJ2-2; TRBD1 is a possible D gene (5 bases). Trimming removed 4 bases at V and 1 base at J, with 10 bases between. The CDR3 sequence is 14 residues long. Per the germline V gene, CDR1 is SQVTM and CDR2 is ANQGSEA. CDR3 residues: CSVVGQGNTGELFF. For the CDR3, the DNA is TGCAGCGTTGTAGGGCAGGGGAACACCGGGGAGCTGTTTTTT.

The chain joins TRBV6-6 to TRBJ2-5; 10 nucleotides match TRBD1. This CDR3 has 15 residues. Germline CDR1 and CDR2: MNHNY and SVGAGI (reference sequence). The trim removed 5 bases at V and 5 bases at J, leaving 8 bases unmatched. The DNA for the CDR3 is TGTGCCAGCAGTGGCAGGACAGGGGGGTGGGAGACCCAGTACTTC. Amino acids: CASSGRTGGWETQYF.

The rearrangement links TRBV20-1 to TRBJ2-2, with D unresolved. Germline assignment: CDR1 DFQATT and CDR2 SNEGSKA (reference sequence). CDR3 size: 11 residues. V was cut by 5 bases and J by 6 bases, with 7 bases left in between. This chain's CDR3 is CSASKPGELFF. The CDR3 region has the DNA TGCAGTGCTTCGAAGCCCGGGGAGCTGTTTTTT.

The V call is TRBV5-4, the J call TRBJ2-3; weak D call: TRBD2 (6 bases). V lost 5 bases to trimming and J lost 4 bases, with 11 bases between them. The length of the CDR3 is 13 residues. The germline CDR1 and CDR2 sequences are SGHNT and YYREEE (reference sequence). This chain's CDR3 is CASRSRGADTQYF. CDR3 coding DNA: TGTGCCAGCAGGTCGCGGGGAGCAGATACGCAGTATTTT.

The chain is built from TRBV19 and TRBJ2-7; 11 bases are shared with TRBD1. Losses at the gene ends were 5 bases for V and 5 bases for J; bases not matched to a gene: 8. The CDR3 is made up of 15 amino acids. In germline, CDR1 is LNHDA, CDR2 SQIVND (reference sequence). The CDR3 DNA reads TGTGCCAGTAGTCCCTGGACAGGGGGCTTCAACGAGCAGTACTTC. As protein: CASSPWTGGFNEQYF.

This clone was detected a few times. The V and J genes are TRBV28 and TRBJ1-2; 9 bases are a match to TRBD1. J was trimmed by 5 bases and V by 6 bases; bases with no gene match: 1. Germline CDR1 MDHEN, CDR2 SYDVKM. This CDR3 has 12 amino acids. CDR3 coding DNA: TGTGCCAGCAGAGGACAGGGGTATGGCTACACCTTC. Its translation is CASRGQGYGYTF.

This chain uses TRBV10-1 with TRBJ2-7; the D gene is possibly TRBD1 (5 bases). The CDR3 sequence is 12 residues long. Trimming took off 4 bases at V and 2 bases at J, with 6 bases between the two ends. CDR1 and CDR2 (germline): WNHNN, SYGVQD (reference sequence). CDR3 in DNA: TGCGCCAGCAGTGCAGGGACCTACGAGCAGTACTTC. Its translation: CASSAGTYEQYF.

The CDR3 loop reads CASSPQGQGKGETQYF. CDR3 sequence (DNA): TGTGCCAGCTCACCGCAGGGACAGGGAAAAGGAGAGACCCAGTACTTC. V usage is TRBV18 and J usage is TRBJ2-5; TRBD1 aligns across 9 bases. Germline assignment: CDR1 KGHSH and CDR2 LQKENI. Trimming took 3 bases from V and 4 from J; bases not matched to a gene: 9. The CDR3 length is 16 residues. Full variable domain (rest looked up from reference TRBV18 and TRBJ2-5): NAGVMQNPRHLVRRRGQEARLRCSPMKGHSHVYWYRQLPEEGLKFMVYLQKENIIDESGMPKERFSAEFPKEGPSILRIQQVVRGDSAAYFCASSPQGQGKGETQYFGPGTRLLVL.

This rearrangement joins TRBV13 to TRBJ2-3; 12 bases fit TRBD2. Germline loops: CDR1 PRHDT, CDR2 FYEKMQ (reference sequence). This CDR3 is built from 18 residues. Losses at the gene ends were 5 bases for V and 5 bases for J; bases not matched to a gene: 14. The CDR3 region is CASSRRLAGDGPGDTQYF. The CDR3 DNA follows: TGTGCCAGCAGCAGAAGACTAGCGGGGGACGGGCCGGGAGATACGCAGTATTTT.

The chain carries TRBV28 and TRBJ1-2, with 7 bases that match TRBD1. Germline V gene lookup returns CDR1 MDHEN and CDR2 SYDVKM. The junction had 9 bases not matched to a gene; V was cut back by 8 bases and J by 3 bases. CDR3 length: 14 amino acids. CDR3 amino acids: CASVPDREDYGYTF. As DNA, the CDR3 is TGTGCCAGCGTTCCTGACAGGGAAGACTATGGCTACACCTTC.

The V gene is TRBV30, the J gene TRBJ2-5; 7 bases fit TRBD2. V dropped 0 bases and J dropped 5; count of bases not matched to a gene: 0. This CDR3 comprises 12 residues. Germline V lookup: CDR1 GTSNPN, CDR2 SVGIG (reference sequence). This CDR3 reads CAWSVGRETQYF. The DNA of the CDR3 is TGTGCCTGGAGTGTCGGGAGGGAGACCCAGTACTTC.

This clone was picked up a small number of times. This specimen includes other DNA sequences encoding the same CDR3. The gene calls are TRBV7-9 and TRBJ1-1, with 11 bases aligning to TRBD1. The CDR3 consists of 14 residues. Germline CDR1 reads SEHNR; CDR2 reads FQNEAQ (reference sequence). V lost 5 bases, J lost 5 bases, and 4 bases stayed unmatched. CDR3 in amino acids: CASSRDRGLTEAFF. In DNA, the CDR3 is TGTGCCAGCAGCCGGGACAGGGGGTTGACTGAAGCTTTCTTT.

This chain connects TRBV18 to TRBJ2-7; TRBD1 matches 11 bases. Germline V gene lookup returns CDR1 KGHSH and CDR2 LQKENI. Germline trimming cut 4 bases from V and 3 bases from J; bases unmatched to any gene: 5. The CDR3 consists of 15 residues. The CDR3 coding sequence is TGTGCCAGCTCACTTCGGACAGGGGGCCTCTACGAGCAGTACTTC. Translation gives CASSLRTGGLYEQYF.

V usage is TRBV7-9 and J usage is TRBJ2-7, with unresolved D. V lost 4 bases and J lost 0, with 16 bases in between. The CDR3 loop spans 16 amino acids. CDR1 and CDR2 from the germline V gene are SEHNR and FQNEAQ (reference sequence). CDR3 bases: TGTGCCAGCAGCTCGCCTATGTACGGCAACTCCTACGAGCAGTACTTC. As protein: CASSSPMYGNSYEQYF.

This clone was seen only a few times. V usage is TRBV30 and J usage is TRBJ2-5; TRBD1 agrees at 8 bases. Germline V gives CDR1 GTSNPN, CDR2 SVGIG (reference sequence). V shed 7 bases and J 4 bases; nucleotides not matched to a gene: 8. CDR3 size: 13 residues. The DNA of the CDR3 is TGTGCCTCGGCAGGGGGCGCCCCAGAGACCCAGTACTTC. Its translation is CASAGGAPETQYF.

The rearrangement links TRBV5-6 to TRBJ1-2, with a possible D match to TRBD1 (6 bases). CDR1 is SGHDT, CDR2 YYEEEE, per germline. This CDR3 has 16 amino acids. The ends were cut back, 3 bases at V and 2 bases at J, with 17 bases in the middle. CDR3 nucleotides: TGTGCCAGCAGCTCCGCCCGGTACGGGACAAACTATGGCTACACCTTC. Protein sequence: CASSSARYGTNYGYTF.

CDR3 sequence reads: CATLGNQETQYF. The CDR3, as DNA: TGTGCCACCCTGGGGAACCAAGAGACCCAGTACTTC. This chain joins TRBV11-1 and TRBJ2-5; no firm D call. CDR3 size: 12 residues. Deletions cut 10 bases from V and 0 bases from J, with 9 bases between. In germline, CDR1 is SGHAT, CDR2 FQDESV (reference sequence).

The V and J genes are TRBV6-1 and TRBJ2-7; D gene unclear. Trimming shortened V by 1 base and J by 1 base, and 11 bases separated the two germline ends. The germline gives CDR1 MNHNS, CDR2 SASEGT. The CDR3 extends over 15 amino acids. The CDR3 nucleotides are TGTGCCAGCAGTGAAGAGGCAACCATGTCCTACGAGCAGTACTTC. Protein product: CASSEEATMSYEQYF.

This clone has a single count. The J gene is TRBJ2-1, the V gene TRBV19; TRBD2 might be the D (6 bases). V was shortened by 6 bases and J by 12 bases, with 9 bases between the two germline ends. Germline CDR1 and CDR2: LNHDA and SQIVND (reference sequence). The CDR3 loop spans 10 amino acids. The DNA for the CDR3 is TGTGCCAGTAGCCTGGAGGGGCAGTTCTTC. Its translation: CASSLEGQFF.

The genes are TRBV18 and TRBJ1-1; no firm D call. Germline assignment: CDR1 KGHSH and CDR2 LQKENI. The CDR3 covers 16 residues. Trimming removed 0 bases at V and 4 bases at J, with 15 bases between. For the CDR3, the DNA is TGTGCCAGCTCACCACCGAGACGTGGTGGGGTCACTGAAGCTTTCTTT. Protein product: CASSPPRRGGVTEAFF.

The V call is TRBV18, the J call TRBJ1-5, with TRBD1 matching over 9 bases. The V gene's germline CDR1 is KGHSH and CDR2 LQKENI. Losses at the gene ends were 3 bases for V and 2 bases for J; bases not matched to a gene: 2. The CDR3 covers 15 residues. The CDR3 region is CASSPTGGGNQPQHF. The CDR3 bases are TGTGCCAGCTCACCGACAGGGGGAGGCAATCAGCCCCAGCATTTT.

The CDR3 spells CASSQYDGYTF. The CDR3 bases are TGTGCCAGCAGCCAGTATGATGGCTACACCTTC. The chain couples TRBV25-1 to TRBJ1-2; D is uncertain. Germline lookup yields CDR1 MGHDK and CDR2 SYGVNS. This CDR3 has 11 amino acids. Trimming took 6 bases from V and 6 from J, leaving 8 bases between them.

The table lists this clone with a few counts. This chain joins TRBV23-1 and TRBJ1-2; 9 bases are a match to TRBD1. TRBV23-1 is an ORF for which the function is uncertain. V lost 6 bases, J lost 5 bases, and 10 bases stayed unmatched. The CDR3 extends over 15 amino acids. CDR3 DNA: TGCGCCAGCAGCCCGGACAGGGGAAGGAGATATGGCTACACCTTC. Translation gives CASSPDRGRRYGYTF.

V and J are TRBV6-6 and TRBJ2-3; tentative D call: TRBD1 (7 bases). The CDR3 runs to 16 residues. V lost 6 bases to trimming and J lost 2 bases, with 18 bases between them. The germline gives CDR1 MNHNY, CDR2 SVGAGI (reference sequence). CDR3 region: CASSAPSGGITDTQYF. Written as DNA, the CDR3 is TGTGCCAGCAGCGCCCCCTCAGGGGGGATCACAGATACGCAGTATTTT.

The chain recombines TRBV27 with TRBJ2-7, with 8 bases matching TRBD2. J gave up 3 bases and V 2 bases, and 9 bases lay outside the gene matches. The CDR3 sequence is 16 residues long. Germline CDR1 MNHEY, CDR2 SMNVEV (reference sequence). The CDR3: CASSLKFSGTGYEQYF. DNA for the CDR3: TGTGCCAGCAGTTTAAAGTTTAGCGGGACGGGCTACGAGCAGTACTTC.

This clone was seen a handful of times. V and J are TRBV27 and TRBJ1-1; D unresolved. V shed 7 bases and J shed 5 bases, with 14 bases lying between them. CDR1 and CDR2 (germline): MNHEY, SMNVEV (reference sequence). The CDR3 totals 13 residues. For the CDR3, the DNA is TGTGCCAGCAAAAACCCCACATGGACTGAAGCTTTCTTT. As protein: CASKNPTWTEAFF.

The V gene is TRBV11-2, the J gene TRBJ1-2, with D perhaps TRBD1 (5 bases). V lost 2 bases, J lost 5 bases, and 9 bases lay in between. The CDR3 is 13 amino acids. The germline V gene encodes CDR1 SGHAT and CDR2 FQNNGV. The CDR3 region has the DNA TGTGCCAGCAGCTTATGGGGCGGATATGGCTACACCTTC. This encodes CASSLWGGYGYTF. The whole variable domain, remainder taken from reference TRBV11-2 and TRBJ1-2, is EAGVAQSPRYKIIEKRQSVAFWCNPISGHATLYWYQQILGQGPKLLIQFQNNGVVDDSQLPKDRFSAERLKGVDSTLKIQPAKLEDSAVYLCASSLWGGYGYTFGSGTRLTVV.